This T cell receptor (beta chain) was sequenced during a study of T cell responses to AZD1222 COVID-19 vaccine. Study observations and caveats: After two AZD1222 doses, spike-specific TCR breadth and depth rose versus day 0. The donor cohort was predominantly white British with a female majority, and clonal diversity may have been underestimated. Vaccine-associated CD4 TCRs spanned spike, dominant at 160-218 and 743-854. Among AZD1222 vaccinees, only 5 or 6 were seropositive at baseline.

To note about this clone: Its specificity is unknown.

Sequencing was performed with immunoSEQ multiplex PCR; in TCRdb, only in-frame clones are kept and a portion is missing. The sample has about 96,000 clones; 89% are singletons. With 5 bases clipped from V and 4 bases from J, the junction kept 7 bases outside the gene matches. Germline lookup yields CDR1 SGHTA and CDR2 FQGTGA. The CDR3 sequence is 15 residues long. V and J are TRBV7-3 and TRBJ2-2; 7 nucleotides agree with TRBD1. The sequence was collected from an adult in good health. The sequencing here drew on peripheral blood, taken on day 0 of AZD1222 vaccination. The CDR3 loop is CASSRQGGGTGELFF. The DNA for the CDR3 is TGTGCCAGCAGCCGACAGGGCGGTGGCACCGGGGAGCTGTTTTTT.